Given below is one T cell receptor beta chain in context. Its antigen is still unknown. Unique molecular identifiers were present in the TCR beta cDNA libraries. MiXCR, applied by TCRdb to the PCR reads, yields one record per CDR3 protein. The sample consists of hundreds of thousands of distinct CDR3 sequences, roughly 30% of them appearing once. The CDR3 is made up of 14 amino acids. Trimming took off 6 bases at V and 4 bases at J, with 13 bases between the two ends. Germline V gene lookup returns CDR1 LGHNA and CDR2 YSLEER. These data originate in a study of post-analysis software for immune sequencing data. General study results and limits: Higher frequency in patients than in controls was seen for about 5 TRBV segments, with TRBV5-6, TRBV5-1 and TRBV20-1 among them.

Sequencing input: blood. The TCR comes from a girl between 5 and 17 years old with multiple sclerosis. V and J are TRBV4-3 and TRBJ2-1; D gene uncertain. Written as DNA, the CDR3 is TGCGCCAGCAGGCCTTCCTCGGTATACAATGAGCAGTTCTTC. Its translation: CASRPSSVYNEQFF.